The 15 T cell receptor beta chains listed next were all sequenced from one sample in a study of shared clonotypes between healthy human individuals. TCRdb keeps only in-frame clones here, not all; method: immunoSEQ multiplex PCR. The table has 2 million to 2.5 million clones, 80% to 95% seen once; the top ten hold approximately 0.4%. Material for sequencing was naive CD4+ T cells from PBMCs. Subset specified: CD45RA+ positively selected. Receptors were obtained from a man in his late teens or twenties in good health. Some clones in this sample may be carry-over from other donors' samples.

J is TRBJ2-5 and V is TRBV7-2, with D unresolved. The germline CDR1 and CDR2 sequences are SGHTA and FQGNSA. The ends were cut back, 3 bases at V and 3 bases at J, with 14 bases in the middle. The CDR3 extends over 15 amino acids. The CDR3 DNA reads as TGTGCCAGCAGCTTCCCCTCCGGATGGGAAGAGACCCAGTACTTC. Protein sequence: CASSFPSGWEETQYF.

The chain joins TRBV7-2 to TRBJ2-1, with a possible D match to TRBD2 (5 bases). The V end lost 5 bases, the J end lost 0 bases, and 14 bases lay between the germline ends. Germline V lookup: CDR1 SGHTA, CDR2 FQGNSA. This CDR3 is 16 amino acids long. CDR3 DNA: TGTGCCAGCAGCCTCTGGACTTCGAGCTCCTACAATGAGCAGTTCTTC. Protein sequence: CASSLWTSSSYNEQFF.

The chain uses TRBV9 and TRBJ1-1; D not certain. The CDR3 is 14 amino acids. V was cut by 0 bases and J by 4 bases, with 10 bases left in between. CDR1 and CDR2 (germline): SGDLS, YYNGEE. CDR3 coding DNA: TGTGCCAGCAGCGTAGGAGGACGGAGCACTGAAGCTTTCTTT. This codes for CASSVGGRSTEAFF.

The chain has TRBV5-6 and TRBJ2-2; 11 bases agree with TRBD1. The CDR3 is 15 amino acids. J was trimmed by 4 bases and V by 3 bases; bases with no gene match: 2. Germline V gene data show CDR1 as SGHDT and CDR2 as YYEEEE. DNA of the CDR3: TGTGCCAGCAGCTCCGGGACAGGGGGCACCGGGGAGCTGTTTTTT. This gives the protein CASSSGTGGTGELFF.

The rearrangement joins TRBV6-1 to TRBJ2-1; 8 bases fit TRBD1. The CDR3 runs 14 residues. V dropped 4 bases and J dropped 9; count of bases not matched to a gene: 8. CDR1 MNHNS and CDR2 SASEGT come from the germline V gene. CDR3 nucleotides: TGTGCCAGCAGTGTGGACAGGGTGATTGTTGAGCAGTTCTTC. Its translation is CASSVDRVIVEQFF.

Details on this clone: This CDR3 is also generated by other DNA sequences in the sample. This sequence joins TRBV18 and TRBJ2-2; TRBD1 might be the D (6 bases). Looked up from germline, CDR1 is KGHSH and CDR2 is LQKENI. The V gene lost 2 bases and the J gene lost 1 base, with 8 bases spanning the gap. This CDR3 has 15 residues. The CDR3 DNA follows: TGTGCCAGCTCACCAGGACAGCTGAACACCGGGGAGCTGTTTTTT. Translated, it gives CASSPGQLNTGELFF.

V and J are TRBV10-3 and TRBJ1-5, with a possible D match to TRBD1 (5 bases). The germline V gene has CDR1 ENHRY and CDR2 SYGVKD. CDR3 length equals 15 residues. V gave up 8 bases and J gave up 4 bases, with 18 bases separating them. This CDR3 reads CAISLTRQTNQPQHF. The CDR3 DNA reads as TGTGCCATCTCCCTCACCAGACAGACTAATCAGCCCCAGCATTTT.

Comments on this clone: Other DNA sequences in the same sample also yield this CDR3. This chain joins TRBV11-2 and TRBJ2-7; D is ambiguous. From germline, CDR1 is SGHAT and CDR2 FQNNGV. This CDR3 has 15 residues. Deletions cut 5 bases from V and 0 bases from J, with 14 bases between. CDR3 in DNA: TGTGCCAGCAGCCTTGGGCCGCTAAGCTCCTACGAGCAGTACTTC. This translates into CASSLGPLSSYEQYF. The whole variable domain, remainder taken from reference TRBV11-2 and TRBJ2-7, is EAGVAQSPRYKIIEKRQSVAFWCNPISGHATLYWYQQILGQGPKLLIQFQNNGVVDDSQLPKDRFSAERLKGVDSTLKIQPAKLEDSAVYLCASSLGPLSSYEQYFGPGTRLTVT.

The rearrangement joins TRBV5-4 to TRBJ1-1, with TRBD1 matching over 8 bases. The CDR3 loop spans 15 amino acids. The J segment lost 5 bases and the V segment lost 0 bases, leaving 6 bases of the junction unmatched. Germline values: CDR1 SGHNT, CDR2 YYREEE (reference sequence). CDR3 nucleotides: TGTGCCAGCAGCTTGGGGACAGGGCCGGAAACTGAAGCTTTCTTT. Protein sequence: CASSLGTGPETEAFF.

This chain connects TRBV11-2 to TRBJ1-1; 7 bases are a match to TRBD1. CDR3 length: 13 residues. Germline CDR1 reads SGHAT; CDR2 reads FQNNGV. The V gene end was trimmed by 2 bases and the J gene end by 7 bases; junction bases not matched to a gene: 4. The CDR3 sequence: CASSLRDSSEAFF. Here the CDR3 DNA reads TGTGCCAGCAGCTTAAGGGACAGTAGTGAAGCTTTCTTT. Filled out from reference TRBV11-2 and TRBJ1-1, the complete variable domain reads EAGVAQSPRYKIIEKRQSVAFWCNPISGHATLYWYQQILGQGPKLLIQFQNNGVVDDSQLPKDRFSAERLKGVDSTLKIQPAKLEDSAVYLCASSLRDSSEAFFGQGTRLTVV.

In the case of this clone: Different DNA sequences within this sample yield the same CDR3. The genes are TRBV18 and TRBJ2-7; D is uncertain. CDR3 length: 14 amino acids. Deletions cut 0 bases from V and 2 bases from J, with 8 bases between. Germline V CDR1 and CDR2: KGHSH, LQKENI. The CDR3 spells CASSPPTVTYEQYF. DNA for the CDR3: TGTGCCAGCTCACCACCTACTGTTACCTACGAGCAGTACTTC. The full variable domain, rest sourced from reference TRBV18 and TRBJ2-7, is NAGVMQNPRHLVRRRGQEARLRCSPMKGHSHVYWYRQLPEEGLKFMVYLQKENIIDESGMPKERFSAEFPKEGPSILRIQQVVRGDSAAYFCASSPPTVTYEQYFGPGTRLTVT.

DNA for the CDR3: TGTGCCAGCAGCTTATCCCTCCGGGACAGGGGGCTCCACGAGCAGTACTTC. Protein product: CASSLSLRDRGLHEQYF. V and J are TRBV7-2 and TRBJ2-7; 12 bases line up with TRBD1. The germline CDR1 and CDR2 sequences are SGHTA and FQGNSA. The CDR3 totals 17 residues. J lost 5 bases, V lost 2 bases, and 10 bases had no gene match.

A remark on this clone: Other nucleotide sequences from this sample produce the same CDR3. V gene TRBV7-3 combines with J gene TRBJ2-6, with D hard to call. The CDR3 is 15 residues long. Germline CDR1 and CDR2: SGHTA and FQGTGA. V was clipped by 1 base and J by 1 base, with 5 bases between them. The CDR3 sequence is CASSLRGSGANVLTF. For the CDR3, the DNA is TGTGCCAGCAGCTTAAGGGGTTCTGGGGCCAACGTCCTGACTTTC.

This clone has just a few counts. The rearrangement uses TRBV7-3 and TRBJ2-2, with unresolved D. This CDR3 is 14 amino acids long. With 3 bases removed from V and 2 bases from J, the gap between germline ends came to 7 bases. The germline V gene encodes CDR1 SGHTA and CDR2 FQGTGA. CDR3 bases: TGTGCCAGCAGCTTCGCTGGTAACACCGGGGAGCTGTTTTTT. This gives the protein CASSFAGNTGELFF.

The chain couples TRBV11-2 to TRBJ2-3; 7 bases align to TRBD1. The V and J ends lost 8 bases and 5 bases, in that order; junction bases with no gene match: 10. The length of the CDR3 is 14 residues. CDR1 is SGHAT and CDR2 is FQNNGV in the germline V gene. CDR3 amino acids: CASASQGFGDTQYF. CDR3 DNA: TGTGCCAGCGCTTCACAGGGGTTTGGAGATACGCAGTATTTT. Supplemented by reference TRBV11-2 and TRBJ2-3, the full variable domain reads EAGVAQSPRYKIIEKRQSVAFWCNPISGHATLYWYQQILGQGPKLLIQFQNNGVVDDSQLPKDRFSAERLKGVDSTLKIQPAKLEDSAVYLCASASQGFGDTQYFGPGTRLTVL.